This passage covers 16 T cell receptor beta chains from one sample sequenced in a study of shared clonotypes between healthy human individuals. Measured with immunoSEQ multiplex PCR; TCRdb has only the in-frame clones, and not every one. The sample holds nearly 1 million clones, 76% seen once. Sequencing was carried out using memory CD4+ T cells sorted from blood. The subset was: CD45RA-negative fraction. Receptor source: a man between 18 and 29 years old in good health.

This chain uses TRBV19 with TRBJ2-1; TRBD1 matches 8 bases. This CDR3 has 15 residues. Germline CDR1 reads LNHDA; CDR2 reads SQIVND (reference sequence). Trimming at V came to 3 bases and at J to 7 bases, leaving 8 bases not matched to a gene. DNA of the CDR3: TGTGCCAGTAGTATCGGACAGGGAATTAGGAATGAGCAGTTCTTC. It is translated as CASSIGQGIRNEQFF.

In regard to this clone: This CDR3 is missing its conserved last phenylalanine or tryptophan, likely due to a read error. No DNA is shown, since the ends of the CDR3 on it are uncertain; the CDR3 is the one TCRdb lists. The J gene is TRBJ2-7, the V gene TRBV23-1; the table's TRBD2 call for D was not verified on the DNA. TRBV23-1 is an ORF for which the function is uncertain. The CDR3 has 9 residues if both end residues are counted. The CDR3 is CASSPRPLD.

The chain has TRBV5-4 and TRBJ2-3, with 8 positions matching TRBD2. The CDR3 length is 19 residues. V dropped 4 bases and J dropped 1; count of bases not matched to a gene: 17. Germline V gives CDR1 SGHNT, CDR2 YYREEE (reference sequence). Here the CDR3 reads CASSPRRIAGSTRTDTQYF. CDR3 coding DNA: TGTGCCAGCAGCCCCCGTCGGATAGCGGGGTCCACTCGCACAGATACGCAGTATTTT.

The chain carries TRBV28 and TRBJ2-7; perhaps TRBD1 as D (5 bases). Germline lookup yields CDR1 MDHEN and CDR2 SYDVKM. V lost 7 bases and J 4 bases, leaving 17 bases between the germline ends. The CDR3 extends over 14 amino acids. CDR3 residues: CASTSGSLGYEQYF. CDR3 nucleotide sequence: TGTGCCAGCACTTCAGGGTCGCTCGGATACGAGCAGTACTTC.

The chain couples TRBV4-3 to TRBJ2-5; weak D call: TRBD1 (5 bases). Per the germline V gene, CDR1 is LGHNA and CDR2 is YSLEER. The V end lost 0 bases, the J end lost 4 bases, and 12 bases lay between the germline ends. The CDR3 spans 15 residues. The DNA for the CDR3 is TGCGCCAGCAGCCAAGATGGGGCGTATTTAGAGACCCAGTACTTC. Its translation is CASSQDGAYLETQYF.

The chain recombines TRBV19 with TRBJ1-5; no clear D gene. With 5 bases removed from V and 0 bases from J, the gap between germline ends came to 17 bases. This CDR3 region has 17 residues. Per the germline V gene, CDR1 is LNHDA and CDR2 is SQIVND (reference sequence). Here the CDR3 reads CASSPLSGRISNQPQHF. DNA of the CDR3: TGTGCCAGTAGTCCCCTTTCCGGACGGATTAGCAATCAGCCCCAGCATTTT.

V usage is TRBV28 and J usage is TRBJ2-7; no firm D call. V was trimmed by 6 bases and J by 3 bases, leaving 9 bases between them. The CDR3 length is 12 residues. Per the germline V gene, CDR1 is MDHEN and CDR2 is SYDVKM. CDR3 bases: TGTGCCAGCAGCTCTTGGATCTACGAGCAGTACTTC. This sequence encodes CASSSWIYEQYF.

This clone was detected once. The chain has TRBV6-5 and TRBJ1-4, with D perhaps TRBD1 (6 bases). The CDR3 covers 15 residues. Germline V lookup: CDR1 MNHEY, CDR2 SVGAGI. Trimming cost V 0 bases and J 5 bases, with 10 bases left between them. CDR3 loop: CASSYSGHRNEKLFF. CDR3 DNA: TGTGCCAGCAGTTACTCGGGACACCGGAATGAAAAACTGTTTTTT.

The chain recombines TRBV28 with TRBJ1-1, with 9 positions matching TRBD1. V lost 5 bases and J lost 3; bases outside the gene matches: 4. CDR1 and CDR2 from the germline V gene are MDHEN and SYDVKM. This CDR3 spans 14 amino acids. CDR3 residues: CASSPGDRDTEAFF. The CDR3 nucleotides read TGTGCCAGCAGTCCAGGGGACAGGGACACTGAAGCTTTCTTT. The full variable domain, completed using reference TRBV28 and TRBJ1-1, is DVKVTQSSRYLVKRTGEKVFLECVQDMDHENMFWYRQDPGLGLRLIYFSYDVKMKEKGDIPEGYSVSREKKERFSLILESASTNQTSMYLCASSPGDRDTEAFFGQGTRLTVV.

The chain employs TRBV6-5 and TRBJ2-5; D may match TRBD1 or TRBD2 (5 bases each). This CDR3 has 16 amino acids. The germline CDR1 and CDR2 sequences are MNHEY and SVGAGI. With 0 bases removed from V and 2 bases from J, the gap between germline ends came to 13 bases. The CDR3 loop is CASSYSIGAGQETQYF. The CDR3 DNA is TGTGCCAGCAGTTACTCTATCGGGGCAGGGCAAGAGACCCAGTACTTC.

Notes on this clone: Other DNA sequences in the same sample also yield this CDR3. The chain employs TRBV2 and TRBJ1-3; 7 nucleotides agree with TRBD1. The V segment lost 6 bases and the J segment 4 bases; nucleotides outside the gene matches: 0. The CDR3 runs to 12 residues. The germline gives CDR1 SNHLY, CDR2 FYNNEI. The CDR3 nucleotides are TGTGCCAGCAGGGGACAGGGAAACACCATATATTTT. Protein product: CASRGQGNTIYF.

This clone has a count of ten or more. The chain carries TRBV11-2 and TRBJ1-1, with TRBD1 as a possible D gene (5 bases). Trimming removed 7 bases from V and 1 base from J, with 10 bases in between. CDR1 and CDR2 from the germline V gene are SGHAT and FQNNGV. The CDR3 covers 13 residues. CDR3 bases: TGTGCCAGCACCGGACAAGAGAACACTGAAGCTTTCTTT. Protein: CASTGQENTEAFF.

V is TRBV18 and J is TRBJ2-3; 9 bases are a match to TRBD2. The CDR3 runs 16 residues. With 3 bases clipped from V and 1 base from J, the junction kept 5 bases outside the gene matches. The V gene's germline CDR1 is KGHSH and CDR2 LQKENI. This chain's CDR3 is CASSPGLAGGTDTQYF. The CDR3 DNA reads as TGTGCCAGCTCACCGGGACTAGCAGGGGGCACAGATACGCAGTATTTT.

This CDR3 is CASSPPGRASIGYTF. The CDR3, as DNA: TGTGCCAGCAGCCCGCCGGGGAGGGCATCTATTGGCTACACCTTC. The chain carries TRBV7-9 and TRBJ1-2; no clear D gene. With 5 bases removed from V and 7 bases from J, the gap between germline ends came to 20 bases. The CDR3 extends over 15 amino acids. Germline V lookup: CDR1 SEHNR, CDR2 FQNEAQ (reference sequence).

The chain combines TRBV29-1 with TRBJ1-5; no firm D call. V lost 5 bases and J 2 bases, leaving 13 bases between the germline ends. The CDR3 loop spans 14 amino acids. CDR1 and CDR2 (germline): SQVTM, ANQGSEA. The CDR3: CSVTFGSGNQPQHF. In nucleotides, the CDR3 is TGCAGCGTTACGTTCGGATCGGGCAATCAGCCCCAGCATTTT.

The genes are TRBV6-5 and TRBJ2-7; D not certain. Per germline, CDR1 MNHEY and CDR2 SVGAGI. The CDR3 is made up of 15 amino acids. The germline V and J ends were trimmed by 0 bases and 2 bases, with 11 bases remaining between them. The CDR3 is CASSYSPEPTYEQYF. The CDR3 coding sequence is TGTGCCAGCAGTTACTCGCCAGAACCCACCTACGAGCAGTACTTC.